The clone carrying this T cell receptor (beta chain) occurred once. Trimming left V 0 bases short and J 8 bases short, with 19 bases between. This CDR3 has 16 amino acids. Germline CDR1 SGHVS, CDR2 FQNEAQ. Both 60 Vbeta primers and 13 Jbeta primers went into the PCR. Data came from immunoSEQ multiplex PCR; TCRdb stores just in-frame clones and leaves some out. This table holds about 59,000 clones, about 80% found once. The sample is drawn from a study of cytomegalovirus exposure and HLA in healthy donors. The clonotype comes from a human donor in good health. The V gene is TRBV7-8, the J gene TRBJ2-5; TRBD2 might be the D (6 bases). The source material was PBMCs. This CDR3 reads CASSLALRWGVGTQYF. The CDR3 nucleotides read TGTGCCAGCAGCTTAGCGCTACGGTGGGGGGTTGGAACCCAGTACTTC.